This note documents a single T cell receptor beta chain sequence. The entry originates in a study of blood T cell repertoires in COVID-19. Methods used by the authors: Cell counts per sample came from amplifying reference gene primers. The method was immunoSEQ multiplex PCR; TCRdb's version includes in-frame clones alone and lacks a portion of them. The D gene and trimming were derived from the DNA, and the V and J assignments and clone size from that table. The sample consists of fewer than 80,000 clones, roughly 91% of them appearing once. Unmatched junction bases numbered 7, after V lost 6 bases and J lost 2 bases. There are 15 residues in the CDR3. Germline V gene data show CDR1 as KGHSH and CDR2 as LQKENI.

The clonotype was recovered from a human donor in a cohort sampled during active COVID-19. The genes are TRBV18 and TRBJ1-3; 7 bases align to TRBD1. The sample was peripheral blood. The CDR3 DNA sequence: TGTGCCAGCTCCCCCGGACAGGATCCTGGAAACACCATATATTTT. This sequence encodes CASSPGQDPGNTIYF.